Listed here is a single T cell receptor (beta chain). Its antigen is currently unknown. Amplified TCR beta CDR3 regions came from RNA transcripts. During a first-round RT-PCR of the TCR CDR3, the HTBI primer set was used. MiXCR, run by TCRdb on the multiplex PCR reads, gives a single entry per CDR3 protein. In the table there are about half a million distinct CDR3 sequences, 20% of which are singletons. The sample comes from a study of T cells in Graves' hyperthyroidism and ophthalmopathy. Study-level points and caveats: A model of 13 V-J pairs discriminated ophthalmopathy from stable hyperthyroidism.

Germline V gene sequence: CDR1 MNHEY, CDR2 SMNVEV (reference sequence). With 6 bases clipped from V and 2 bases from J, the junction kept 7 bases outside the gene matches. The CDR3 spans 15 residues. The sample was blood. This clonotype originated in a man younger than 35 with Graves' hyperthyroidism. The rearrangement joins TRBV27 to TRBJ2-7; 10 positions agree with TRBD1. In nucleotides, the CDR3 is TGTGCCAGCAGACGAGGACAGGGGGTGGCCTACGAGCAGTACTTC. This translates into CASRRGQGVAYEQYF.